This note documents a single T cell receptor beta chain sequence. Symptom resolution, clearance, or two negative PCRs marked donors in Cohort 3 as recovered. Libraries were prepared by immunoSEQ multiplex PCR; TCRdb keeps only in-frame clonotypes and omits some of them. The sample has hundreds of thousands of clones, 88% seen once. This entry comes from a study of blood T cell repertoires in COVID-19. Trimming shortened V by 2 bases and J by 6 bases, and 14 bases separated the two germline ends. The germline gives CDR1 MNHEY, CDR2 SMNVEV (reference sequence). This CDR3 contains 16 residues. This TCR was sampled from a woman aged 25 to 39 who had recovered from COVID-19. The rearrangement joins TRBV27 to TRBJ1-6; D might be TRBD1 (5 bases). The material sequenced was PBMCs or T cells enriched from blood (not recorded which). The CDR3 sequence is CASSLTVGQSNSPLHF. In DNA form, the CDR3 reads TGTGCCAGCAGTTTAACGGTGGGGCAGAGTAATTCACCCCTCCACTTT.